This T cell receptor beta chain appears in the sequencing data of a study of PD-L1 blockade in urothelial cancer (dated by TCRdb to 2016 to 2017). Regarding the study in general: Every patient began therapy in the mid-2010s and was given atezolizumab 1,200 mg intravenously every 3 weeks. About 85% of the roughly 29 patients were males with bladder-origin urothelial cancer, and about 65% of the roughly 30 reported a prior smoking history. Patients had an ECOG performance status of 0 or 1 and had received between 0 and 3 prior chemotherapy regimens. Blood samples were analyzed 3 weeks after the start of treatment (second dose) and 6 weeks after the start of treatment. Blood samples gave median yields of around 140,000 T cells and some 84,000 unique TCRs, along with a median clonality of approximately 0.084. An exploratory multi-omic analysis was conducted of the somatic, immune and clinical correlates of response to PD-L1 blockade with atezolizumab in urothelial cancer. Pretreatment tumor samples, along with matched peripheral blood collected serially before and after atezolizumab treatment, underwent TCR sequencing. Durable clinical benefit meant progression-free survival longer than 6 months, and TCR features were also tested against progression-free and overall survival. In the same patients, pretreatment tumors underwent whole exome sequencing and RNA sequencing in addition to TCR sequencing. Roughly ten patients achieved durable clinical benefit and fewer than 25 did not. Over 28 patients had pretreatment blood TCR-seq, about 24 had at least one posttreatment blood collection, and about 24 had tumor TCR-seq. Findings and caveats that apply to the study as a whole: Because the sample size was small (n of about 30) and many of the analyses were exploratory, the results are meant to be hypothesis-generating. At 3 weeks after the start of treatment, tumor-associated TCR clones in peripheral blood had expanded more in patients with durable benefit (n ≈ 20, p = 0.022). Improved progression-free and overall survival was associated with having pretreatment peripheral blood TCR clonality below the median.

In regard to this clone: Its antigen is currently not known. Base-call qualities are not available, and no considerably larger clone is one nucleotide away.

Each PCR received spiked-in synthetic TCR analog templates so that absolute template abundance could be estimated from read counts. Using the immunoSEQ assay, TCRbeta CDR3 regions were amplified from genomic DNA with bias-controlled V and J gene primers. Sequencing of rearranged TCRbeta segments was performed at approximately 20X coverage. In the source study's methods: Clustering was used to correct sequencing errors, and CDR3s were annotated against IMGT so that V, D and J genes could be assigned. Downstream analyses used only productive TCRbeta rearrangements and left out out-of-frame or stop-codon sequences. Clonality was computed as one minus Shannon entropy normalized by the log of the number of unique productive sequences. Fisher's exact test with Benjamini-Hochberg correction, using a cutoff of adjusted p below 0.01, was how clones that differed between time points or between blood and tumor were identified. In TCRdb, the immuneACCESS table is reduced to in-frame sequences with V and J assigned. These tables do not hold every clone; where another copy was compared, an unresolved V gene accounts for under half, and the others remain unexplained. The V and J calls and clone size are taken from that table; D and trimming were inferred from the DNA. In all, the sample holds tens of thousands of clones, and roughly 84% of those were seen once. The ten largest account for 9% to 9.5% of the sample.

The time point label, read with the paper, signifies: pretreatment peripheral blood. The cohort comprised around 30 patients with locally advanced or metastatic urothelial carcinoma treated at Memorial Sloan Kettering on a trial protocol. Peripheral blood mononuclear cells were collected pretreatment and during treatment, with between 1 and 8 total time points obtained per patient. The Qiagen DNeasy Blood extraction kit was used to purify genomic DNA from total PBMCs and tumor samples. PBMCs were collected pretreatment and during treatment, and were isolated and stored as previously described. The specimen was PBMCs, collected around atezolizumab (anti-PD-L1) treatment. The TCR comes from a woman in her seventies with urothelial cancer.

The sequenced DNA: TGTGCCAGCAGCGGAAGCGGAAGCACAGATACGCAGTATTTT. Its amino acids are CASSGSGSTDTQYF. This receptor chain uses TRBV9 and TRBJ2-3, with TRBD2 as a weak D call on 5 bases. The CDR3 measures 14 amino acids from cysteine to phenylalanine. The kept DNA is CDR3 alone, 42 bases in frame from the first base. CDR1 and CDR2 (SGDLS, YYNGEE) derive from the germline V gene. Deletion took 3 bases off V and 0 bases off J, with a span of 8 bases between the germline ends.